Each of the 18 T cell receptor beta chains below was sequenced from the same sample in a study of tumor and adjacent non-tumor tissue in lung cancer. RNA was extracted from bulk tissue without any cell sorting. The library came from three nested PCR rounds adapted from ARM-PCR protocols. TCRdb itself ran the multiplex PCR reads through MiXCR, one entry per CDR3 protein. Of tens of thousands of distinct CDR3 sequences listed, about 61% are singletons. Sequenced material: lung tumor tissue. Source of these receptors: a man aged 50 or older with non-small cell lung cancer.

On this clonotype itself: Being one base from a much bigger clone, this may be a read error. This chain joins TRBV25-1 and TRBJ2-7, with D unclear. This CDR3 region has 11 residues. Per germline, CDR1 MGHDK and CDR2 SYGVNS. The V end lost 8 bases, the J end lost 3 bases, and 8 bases lay between the germline ends. CDR3 bases: TGTGCCAGCCCAAGTTACTACGAGCAGTACTTC. Protein sequence: CASPSYYEQYF.

Details on this clonotype: Relative to the germline gene, one junction end is altered; a read error may explain this. This rearrangement joins TRBV5-5 to TRBJ1-4; tentative D call: TRBD1 (5 bases). The CDR3 spans 14 residues. Germline loops: CDR1 SGHKS, CDR2 YYEKEE (reference sequence). This CDR3 is CASTPGAPNQKLFF. CDR3 sequence (DNA): TGTGCCAGCACTCCTGGGGCCCCTAATCAAAAACTGTTTTTT.

Concerning this clonotype: This may be a read error, as it is one base from a much larger clone. The V and J genes are TRBV13 and TRBJ1-6, with 9 bases matching TRBD1. This CDR3 contains 14 residues. Germline CDR1 is PRHDT and CDR2 is FYEKMQ (reference sequence). CDR3 amino acids: CVSSSGQGSFALHF. The CDR3 DNA reads TGTGTCAGCAGTTCGGGACAGGGATCATTCGCCCTCCACTTT.

As concerns this clonotype: It may be a read error: a sequence one base away is much more abundant. V is TRBV12-3 or TRBV12-4 and J is TRBJ1-5, with D possibly TRBD1 on 5 matching bases. The CDR3 sequence is 15 residues long. In DNA, the CDR3 is TGTGCCAGCAGTTTGAGGGGCCAGGGCAATCAGCCCCATCATTTT. Translating it yields CASSLRGQGNQPHHF.

The chain is built from TRBV4-1 and TRBJ1-6; D possibly corresponds to TRBD1 (6 bases). Looked up from germline, CDR1 is MGHRA and CDR2 is YSYEKL. The CDR3 runs to 17 residues. Between the trimmed V and J ends, which lost 1 base and 10 bases, there was a span of 20 bases. CDR3 DNA: TGCGCCAGCAGCCAAGGTAGCACAGGGAGTACGAAATCACCCCTCCACTTT. This translates into CASSQGSTGSTKSPLHF.

Comments on this clonotype: A clone one base away is much larger, so this may be a read error. The rearrangement links TRBV20-1 to TRBJ1-5; maybe TRBD1 (5 bases). This CDR3 spans 13 amino acids. V shed 3 bases and J shed 7 bases, with 13 bases lying between them. The V gene's germline CDR1 is DFQATT and CDR2 SNEGSKA (reference sequence). The CDR3, as DNA: TGCAGTGCTAGTGATGGGAGGGACCAGCCCCAGCATTTT. It encodes CSASDGRDQPQHF.

In regard to this clonotype: This may come from a read error, since a much larger clone is one base off. This rearrangement joins TRBV5-6 to TRBJ2-3; the match to TRBD1 covers 7 bases. Germline assignment: CDR1 SGHDT and CDR2 YYEEEE. CDR3 size: 13 residues. V lost 4 bases to trimming and J lost 7 bases; unmatched junction nucleotides: 6. The CDR3 coding sequence is TGTGCCAGCAGCCCTGGACAGGACAATACGCAGTATTTT. Its protein is CASSPGQDNTQYF. The entire variable domain, with the rest obtained from reference TRBV5-6 and TRBJ2-3, is as follows: DAGVTQSPTHLIKTRGQQVTLRCSPKSGHDTVSWYQQALGQGPQFIFQYYEEEERQRGNFPDRFSGHQFPNYSSELNVNALLLGDSALYLCASSPGQDNTQYFGPGTRLTVL.

This clonotype showed up just a few times. V is TRBV20-1 and J is TRBJ1-4; possibly TRBD1 for D (6 bases). The CDR3 extends over 15 amino acids. Germline V CDR1 and CDR2: DFQATT, SNEGSKA (reference sequence). Trimming left V 0 bases short and J 8 bases short, with 16 bases between. The CDR3 sequence: CSARDPKDSPEKLFF. CDR3 DNA sequence: TGCAGTGCTAGAGACCCCAAGGACAGTCCAGAAAAACTGTTTTTT.

To note about this clonotype: A much larger clone sits a single nucleotide away, making a read error possible. The rearrangement links TRBV2 to TRBJ1-6; D is uncertain. The CDR3 has 13 amino acids. V was trimmed by 8 bases and J by 8 bases, leaving 13 bases between them. Germline CDR1 reads SNHLY; CDR2 reads FYNNEI. Written as DNA, the CDR3 is TGTGCCAGCGCCGGGCATGGGGATTCACCCCTCCACTTT. It encodes CASAGHGDSPLHF.

Note on this clonotype: Being one base from a much bigger clone, this may be a read error. The chain has TRBV5-5 and TRBJ2-7; D remains ambiguous. The CDR3 runs 16 residues. Germline-derived CDR1 and CDR2 are SGHKS and YYEKEE (reference sequence). CDR3 region: CANSPQTTIRTYEQYF. The CDR3, as DNA: TGTGCCAACAGCCCCCAAACGACAATCCGAACCTACGAGCAGTACTTC.

The J gene is TRBJ1-1, the V gene TRBV4-1; TRBD1 might be the D (5 bases). The CDR3 runs to 13 residues. The V gene's germline CDR1 is MGHRA and CDR2 YSYEKL. Trimming stripped 10 bases from V and 6 bases from J, with 18 bases between. The CDR3 sequence: CATGALINAEAFF. CDR3 DNA: TGCGCCACCGGGGCCCTCATAAACGCTGAAGCTTTCTTT.

A remark on this clonotype: Germline and junction disagree at one end, which may indicate a read error. The chain combines TRBV18 with TRBJ2-3; D perhaps matches TRBD1 (5 bases). Germline CDR1 and CDR2: KGHSH and LQKENI. The CDR3 spans 13 residues. In nucleotides, the CDR3 is TGTGCCAGCTCACCGGACACCACAGATACACAGTATTTT. Its protein is CASSPDTTDTQYF.

This clonotype was counted many times. The chain is built from TRBV28 and TRBJ1-2; D unresolved. CDR1 and CDR2 from the germline V gene are MDHEN and SYDVKM. V was clipped by 3 bases and J by 2 bases, with 19 bases between them. There are 17 residues in the CDR3. In DNA form, the CDR3 reads TGTGCCAGCAGTTTTCCAGGCAGTCGGGGTTTAAACTATGGCTACACCTTC. Encoded protein: CASSFPGSRGLNYGYTF.

On this clonotype: Mismatch with germline at one junction end may stem from a read error. The chain carries TRBV11-3 and TRBJ2-3; TRBD2 is a possible D gene (6 bases). This CDR3 has 13 amino acids. Germline V gene data show CDR1 as SGHNT and CDR2 as YENEEA. The CDR3 nucleotides are TGTACCAGCAGCCGTGGCGGGAAGTATACGCAGTATTTT. Encoded protein: CTSSRGGKYTQYF.

This clonotype occurred once. One end of the junction does not line up with germline, which may come from a read error. V is TRBV10-3 and J is TRBJ2-5; 11 bases map to TRBD1. CDR3 size: 14 residues. Germline V gene sequence: CDR1 ENHRY, CDR2 SYGVKD. CDR3 nucleotide sequence: TGTGCCATCAAGAGGGGACAGGGGGGAGAGGCCCAGTACTTC. It yields the protein CAIKRGQGGEAQYF.

Many counts were recorded for this clonotype. This chain links TRBV19 with TRBJ2-1; a possible D gene is TRBD1 (6 bases). Germline V gives CDR1 LNHDA, CDR2 SQIVND (reference sequence). The length of the CDR3 is 11 residues. V lost 6 bases, J lost 12 bases, and 12 bases lay in between. Written as DNA, the CDR3 is TGTGCCAGTAGAGTGGGACAATTGCAGTTCTTC. Translated: CASRVGQLQFF.

As regards this clonotype: It may be a read error: a sequence one base away is much more abundant. The CDR3 end shows no conserved phenylalanine or tryptophan, and so a read error is likely. The rearrangement links TRBV12-3 or TRBV12-4 to TRBJ1-2, with D uncertain. The CDR3 sequence is 15 residues long. V was trimmed by 2 bases and J by 1 base, leaving 11 bases between them. The CDR3 bases are TGTGCCAGCAGTTTACAATCCCACGGTAACTATGGCTACACCTCC. Amino acids: CASSLQSHGNYGYTS.

Turning to this clonotype: At one boundary the junction diverges from the germline segment, which might be a read error. The chain recombines TRBV5-5 with TRBJ2-7; D might be TRBD2 (6 bases). Per the germline V gene, CDR1 is SGHKS and CDR2 is YYEKEE (reference sequence). The CDR3 runs to 13 residues. Here the CDR3 DNA reads TGTGCCAGTAGCTGGGCGGGGTTCGACGAGCAGTACTTC. Protein: CASSWAGFDEQYF.